This T cell receptor beta chain appears in the sequencing data of a study of shared clonotypes between healthy human individuals. At the level of the study: Donor ages ranged 18 to 49 years: a couple of women, a few men.

Produced via immunoSEQ multiplex PCR; TCRdb's table is partial and in-frame only. The table lists roughly 500,000 clones, roughly 77% of them singletons. Study results and limitations: Researchers sampled only blood; tissue repertoires likely differ.

V gave up 4 bases and J gave up 6 bases, with 12 bases separating them. CDR1 is LGHNA and CDR2 is YNFKEQ in the germline V gene. This CDR3 has 14 residues. On this clone itself: Antigen specificity is unknown.

The J gene is TRBJ1-4, the V gene TRBV4-2, with a tentative D call TRBD1 (6 bases). The sequence was obtained from a woman in her forties in good health. Some clones in this sample may be carry-over from other donors' samples. Sequencing was performed on PBMCs. The CDR3: CASSPRQVDEKLFF. CDR3 DNA: TGTGCCAGCAGCCCCAGACAGGTCGATGAAAAACTGTTTTTT.